This TCR beta chain was recorded in a study of early T cells in non-severe SARS-CoV-2 infection. Study overall: Unsorted whole-blood RNA was sequenced in bulk, leaving chains unpaired. Regarding the study as a whole: Lookups in VDJdb leaned toward anti-spike CD8 responses and missed private and CD4 specificities.

J gave up 1 base and V 5 bases, and 8 bases lay outside the gene matches. CDR3 length equals 16 residues. The germline V gene encodes CDR1 MNHEY and CDR2 SMNVEV (reference sequence). TCRdb itself ran the 5' RACE reads through MiXCR, one entry per CDR3 protein. The sample lists 65,000 to 80,000 distinct CDR3 sequences; around 14% were seen once. This clonotype came up a few times. Its antigen is currently unknown. This sequence was found in an adult who was a healthcare worker with PCR-confirmed SARS-CoV-2 infection or an uninfected control (not recorded which). The specimen sequenced was whole blood. The V call is TRBV27, the J call TRBJ1-5; 7 bases match TRBD1. The CDR3 DNA reads TGTGCCAGCAGTCCAAGTACAGGGGAAAGCAATCAGCCCCAGCATTTT. Translation: CASSPSTGESNQPQHF.